The clone carrying this T cell receptor beta chain has only a few counts. This record belongs to a study of CD8+CD57+ T cells in acquired aplastic anemia. Across the study: When averaged, DNA from sorted CD4+ and CD8+ cells came to 2.5 to 4 ug.

TCR beta VDJ and CDR3 were profiled, and genomic DNA was the template. TCRdb ran MiXCR on the reads and lists one entry per CDR3 protein. The sample has approximately 270,000 distinct CDR3 sequences, about 56% seen once. Germline V gives CDR1 KGHSH, CDR2 LQKENI. V was shortened by 3 bases and J by 5 bases, with 13 bases between the two germline ends. The CDR3 is made up of 15 amino acids. V is TRBV18 and J is TRBJ1-4, with a possible D match to TRBD1 (5 bases). The clonotype was recovered from a human donor with severe aplastic anemia or a healthy control (not recorded which). The sample taken for sequencing was sorted CD4+, CD8+, or CD8+CD57+ T cells (not recorded which) from PBMCs. The CDR3 spells CASSPFDSRNEKLFF. In nucleotides, the CDR3 is TGTGCCAGCTCACCTTTTGACAGCCGAAATGAAAAACTGTTTTTT.